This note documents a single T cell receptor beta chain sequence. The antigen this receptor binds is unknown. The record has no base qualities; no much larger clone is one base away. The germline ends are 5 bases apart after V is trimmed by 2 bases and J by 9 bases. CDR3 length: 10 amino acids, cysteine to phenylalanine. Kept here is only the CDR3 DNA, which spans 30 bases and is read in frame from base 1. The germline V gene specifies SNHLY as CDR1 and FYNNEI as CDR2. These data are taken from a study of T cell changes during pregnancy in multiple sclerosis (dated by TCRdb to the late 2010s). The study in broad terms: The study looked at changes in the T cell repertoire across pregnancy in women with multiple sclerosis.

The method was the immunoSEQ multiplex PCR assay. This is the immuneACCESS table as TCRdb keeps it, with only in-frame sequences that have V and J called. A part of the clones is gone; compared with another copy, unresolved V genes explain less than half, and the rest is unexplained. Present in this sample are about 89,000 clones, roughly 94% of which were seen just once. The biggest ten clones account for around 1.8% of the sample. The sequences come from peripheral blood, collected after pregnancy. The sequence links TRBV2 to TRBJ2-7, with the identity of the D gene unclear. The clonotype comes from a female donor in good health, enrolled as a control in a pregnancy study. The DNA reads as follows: TGTGCCAGCAGTGAATCCCTGCAGTACTTC. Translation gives CASSESLQYF.